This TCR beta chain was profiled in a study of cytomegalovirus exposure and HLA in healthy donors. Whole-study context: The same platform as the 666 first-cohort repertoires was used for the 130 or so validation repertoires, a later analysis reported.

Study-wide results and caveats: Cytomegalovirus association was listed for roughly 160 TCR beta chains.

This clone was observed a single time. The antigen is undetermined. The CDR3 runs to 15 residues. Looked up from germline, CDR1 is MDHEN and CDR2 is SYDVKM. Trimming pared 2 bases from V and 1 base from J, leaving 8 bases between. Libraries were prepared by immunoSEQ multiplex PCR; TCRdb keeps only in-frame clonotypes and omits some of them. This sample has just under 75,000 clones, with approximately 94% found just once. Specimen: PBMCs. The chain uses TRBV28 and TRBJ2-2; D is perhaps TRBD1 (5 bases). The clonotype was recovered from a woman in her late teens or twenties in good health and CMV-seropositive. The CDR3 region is CASSLTQGNTGELFF. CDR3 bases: TGTGCCAGCAGTTTAACTCAGGGGAACACCGGGGAGCTGTTTTTT.